A single sample is the source of the 16 T cell receptor beta chains below, sequenced in a study of blood T cell repertoires in COVID-19. Libraries were prepared by immunoSEQ multiplex PCR; TCRdb keeps only in-frame clonotypes and omits some of them. The sample holds 300,000 to 450,000 clones, around 87% seen once. Sequencing was done on a sample of peripheral blood. These receptors originate from a woman in her 30s with COVID-19, enrolled during active disease.

This chain links TRBV7-2 with TRBJ2-1, with 10 bases fitting TRBD2. The CDR3 spans 16 residues. V lost 3 bases, J lost 9 bases, and 11 bases stayed unmatched. In germline, CDR1 is SGHTA, CDR2 FQGNSA. Here the CDR3 reads CASSFMRLAGEGEQFF. CDR3 in DNA: TGTGCCAGCAGCTTTATGAGGCTAGCGGGAGAGGGTGAGCAGTTCTTC.

CDR3 amino acids: CASSVADGRGPGNEQFF. For the CDR3, the DNA is TGTGCCAGCAGCGTAGCTGACGGGCGGGGCCCCGGGAATGAGCAGTTCTTC. This chain connects TRBV9 to TRBJ2-1, with D possibly TRBD2 on 6 matching bases. V was shortened by 0 bases and J by 7 bases, with 20 bases between the two germline ends. Germline CDR1 is SGDLS and CDR2 is YYNGEE. There are 17 residues in the CDR3.

The chain carries TRBV28 and TRBJ2-4; D is possibly TRBD2 (5 bases). This CDR3 spans 16 amino acids. V dropped 5 bases and J dropped 1 base, with 15 bases sitting between them. Germline CDR1 MDHEN, CDR2 SYDVKM. The CDR3 DNA reads TGTGCCAGCAGTACCTGGACTGGACTGGCCAAAAACATTCAGTACTTC. Amino acids: CASSTWTGLAKNIQYF.

The gene calls are TRBV24-1 and TRBJ2-3; D is unresolved. Trimming left V 5 bases short and J 2 bases short, with 4 bases between. Germline CDR1 and CDR2: KGHDR and SFDVKD. CDR3 size: 12 residues. As DNA, the CDR3 is TGTGCCACCAGTGGTAACACAGATACGCAGTATTTT. Translating gives CATSGNTDTQYF.

Details on this clone: Other DNA variants within this sample encode the same CDR3. This rearrangement joins TRBV5-1 to TRBJ1-2; 7 bases fit TRBD1. In germline, CDR1 is SGHRS, CDR2 YFSETQ. J gave up 2 bases and V 0 bases, and 1 base lay outside the gene matches. The CDR3 totals 14 residues. CDR3: CASSLEGQNYGYTF. The CDR3 DNA reads TGCGCCAGCAGCTTGGAGGGACAGAACTATGGCTACACCTTC.

The chain links TRBV9 to TRBJ2-3; no reliable D call. Trimming cost V 0 bases and J 4 bases, with 9 bases left between them. The CDR3 spans 14 residues. Per germline, CDR1 SGDLS and CDR2 YYNGEE. The DNA for the CDR3 is TGTGCCAGCAGCGTAGGGCTAGTCGCAGATACGCAGTATTTT. Protein sequence: CASSVGLVADTQYF.

V gene TRBV27 combines with J gene TRBJ1-5; possible D gene TRBD1, 5 bases. The CDR3 has 14 residues. V gave up 4 bases and J gave up 0 bases, with 7 bases separating them. Germline CDR1 reads MNHEY; CDR2 reads SMNVEV (reference sequence). CDR3 sequence: CASSSGYSNQPQHF. The CDR3 bases are TGTGCCAGCAGTTCAGGGTATAGCAATCAGCCCCAGCATTTT.

This sequence joins TRBV5-1 and TRBJ2-1; unclear D gene. The CDR3 length is 14 residues. CDR1 is SGHRS and CDR2 is YFSETQ in the germline V gene. Between the trimmed V and J ends, which lost 6 bases and 2 bases, there was a span of 12 bases. As DNA, the CDR3 is TGCGCCAGCACCCCTACCCAAACCTACAATGAGCAGTTCTTC. Encoded protein: CASTPTQTYNEQFF.

As for this clone: At one end, the junction sequence differs from germline, possibly due to a read error. This chain uses TRBV28 with TRBJ2-7; 11 nucleotides match TRBD2. CDR1 is MDHEN and CDR2 is SYDVKM in the germline V gene. The CDR3 has 11 residues. For the CDR3, the DNA is TGTGCCAGCAGATATAGCGGGAGGGGCTTCTTC. The encoded protein is CASRYSGRGFF.

This chain links TRBV5-6 with TRBJ2-7; 7 bases match TRBD2. This CDR3 is 16 amino acids long. The V and J ends lost 1 base and 1 base, in that order; junction bases with no gene match: 8. Germline CDR1 reads SGHDT; CDR2 reads YYEEEE. As DNA, the CDR3 is TGTGCCAGCAGCTTGAGTCCCAGCGGGAAGTCCTACGAGCAGTACTTC. Protein sequence: CASSLSPSGKSYEQYF.

The chain couples TRBV28 to TRBJ2-7; no firm D call. Germline CDR1 is MDHEN and CDR2 is SYDVKM. V was clipped by 10 bases and J by 6 bases, with 13 bases between them. The CDR3 runs to 11 residues. The CDR3 DNA is TGTGCCACCTCCCCCCCAGGCGAGCAGTACTTC. This encodes CATSPPGEQYF.

The chain recombines TRBV28 with TRBJ2-2; D call uncertain. The CDR3 is made up of 16 amino acids. Trimming took off 0 bases at V and 4 bases at J, with 12 bases between the two ends. Germline-derived CDR1 and CDR2 are MDHEN and SYDVKM. The CDR3 protein is CASSLWQASGTGELFF. As DNA, the CDR3 is TGTGCCAGCAGTTTATGGCAGGCCTCCGGCACCGGGGAGCTGTTTTTT.

In DNA, the CDR3 is TGTGCCAGCAGCTTAGTTAGGAGTTTGGGTAATGAGCAGTTCTTC. Translation gives CASSLVRSLGNEQFF. V usage is TRBV7-3 and J usage is TRBJ2-1, with D hard to call. The CDR3 covers 15 residues. The germline CDR1 and CDR2 sequences are SGHTA and FQGTGA. Trimming pared 2 bases from V and 7 bases from J, leaving 15 bases between.

The chain employs TRBV25-1 and TRBJ2-1; D perhaps matches TRBD2 (6 bases). CDR1 and CDR2 from the germline V gene are MGHDK and SYGVNS. This CDR3 contains 16 residues. The germline V and J ends were trimmed by 2 bases and 4 bases, with 15 bases remaining between them. The CDR3 coding sequence is TGTGCCAGCAGTGAAACCACGGGGACTTCGTACAATGAGCAGTTCTTC. Its translation is CASSETTGTSYNEQFF. Full variable domain (missing parts from reference TRBV25-1 and TRBJ2-1): EADIYQTPRYLVIGTGKKITLECSQTMGHDKMYWYQQDPGMELHLIHYSYGVNSTEKGDLSSESTVSRIRTEHFPLTLESARPSHTSQYLCASSETTGTSYNEQFFGPGTRLTVL.

The rearrangement joins TRBV28 to TRBJ2-1, with D maybe TRBD2 (5 bases). Between the trimmed V and J ends, which lost 8 bases and 7 bases, there was a span of 9 bases. The CDR3 runs to 11 residues. The germline V gene has CDR1 MDHEN and CDR2 SYDVKM. The CDR3 protein is CASGLLNEQFF. For the CDR3, the DNA is TGTGCCAGCGGACTTCTTAATGAGCAGTTCTTC.

This clone was recorded once. V and J are TRBV3-1 (or the pseudogene TRBV3-2) and TRBJ2-1; D is perhaps TRBD2 (6 bases). Germline V gene data show CDR1 as LGHDT and CDR2 as YNNKEL (reference sequence). Between the trimmed V and J ends, which lost 0 bases and 6 bases, there was a span of 12 bases. CDR3 length: 15 residues. The CDR3 nucleotides read TGTGCCAGCAGCCAAGAAATGCGGGAACCCAATGAGCAGTTCTTC. It specifies CASSQEMREPNEQFF.